Detailed here is one T cell receptor beta chain. Its specificity is not known. Mismatch with germline at one junction end may stem from a read error. This record comes from a study of response to subunit inactivated influenza vaccine. Notes on the study in general: Only a handful of new T cells, the authors suggested, are recruited with each seasonal influenza vaccination.

MiXCR, run by TCRdb on the RT-PCR reads, gives a single entry per CDR3 protein. The top ten clones hold under 15% of a sample with about 520,000 distinct CDR3 sequences, roughly 7.9% of them seen once. The CDR3 spans 14 residues. Germline V gene sequence: CDR1 SGHRS, CDR2 YFSETQ. The receptor comes from a man between 50 and 75 years old who received an inactivated influenza vaccine. V is TRBV5-1 and J is TRBJ2-7, with D unresolved. Sequences were derived from PBMCs from blood, sampled 23 to 25 months after vaccination. CDR3 DNA sequence: TGCGCCAGCGGCCCCGGGCTAAGCTCCCACGAGCAGTACTTC. Amino acids: CASGPGLSSHEQYF.